This T cell receptor (beta chain) was sequenced for a study of blood T cell repertoires in COVID-19 (dated by TCRdb to 2018 to 2021). The study in broad terms: The collaborator samples originated in the United States, Italy and Spain and spanned the acute and convalescent phases of COVID-19. The prospective study material was composed of cDNA or gDNA derived from T cells, B-cell-depleted T cells, or PBMCs. The dataset comprised deeply sampled blood TCRbeta repertoires from subjects exposed to, actively infected with, or recovered from COVID-19. The repertoires were released in a freely available public database meant as a resource for research on the immune response to SARS-CoV-2. Samples came from the ongoing ImmuneRACE study (first 160 participants) plus 1,254 subjects from 6 global collaborators. Nearly every sample came with metadata listing a de-identified subject ID, COVID-19 status, age in years and sex. Where available, HLA class I and class II types were taken from metadata supplied by the sample provider and were not determined by assay-based typing. The study at large found these results: The quantity of clinical and demographic metadata differed by source and by participant and was supplied without curation.

TCRbeta CDR3 regions were amplified from genomic DNA using the immunoSEQ Assay, a bias-controlled multiplex PCR. Concerning the study's data processing: The number of nucleated cells in each sample was estimated from the amplification of reference gene primers within the assay. To quantify the absolute abundance of each unique TCRbeta CDR3 rearrangement, sequence reads were collapsed and filtered. For each sample, productive Simpson clonality was calculated by taking the square root of Simpson's diversity index across productive rearrangements. The clones in this table, taken by TCRdb from immuneACCESS, are in-frame only. Not every clone is retained; where verified, under half of the shortfall comes from an unresolved V gene, and the cause of the rest is unknown. That table furnishes V, J and clone size, whereas the DNA furnished D and trimming. For this sample the table gives 200,000 to 300,000 clones, of which roughly four fifths were detected only once. The top ten hold 4% to 4.5% of the sample.

Each collaborating institution followed its own protocols to collect whole blood in K2EDTA tubes. Collaborator samples were shipped for TCRbeta analysis as frozen whole blood, isolated PBMCs, or DNA extracted from either sample type. From its cysteine to its phenylalanine, the CDR3 spans 14 amino acids. CDR3 DNA only is kept here, 42 bases in frame from base 1. The V and J ends are trimmed by 4 bases and 3 bases, leaving 15 bases between them. Taken from the germline V gene (reference sequence), the CDR1 and CDR2 loops are GTSNPN and SVGIG. As concerns this clone: Its antigen has not been determined. Base qualities are missing; no much larger clone stands one base away.

Sequenced input: peripheral blood. This receptor was identified in a man aged 50 to 59 with acute or convalescent COVID-19. The rearranged segments are TRBV30 and TRBJ1-1; the D gene is perhaps TRBD1, from 6 matching bases. The nucleotides read TGTGCCTGGAAGGACAGCCCCGGCGACACTGAAGCTTTCTTT. Translated, it gives CAWKDSPGDTEAFF.